This TCR beta chain was identified during a study of identifying expanded T cells in peripheral blood. Study findings and constraints: Across healthy donors, higher total template counts meant significantly greater roughly two-week count variance.

A word on this clone: Its antigen is not identified.

The CDR3 is 15 amino acids. Trimming took off 4 bases at V and 1 base at J, with 12 bases between the two ends. Germline-derived CDR1 and CDR2 are PRHDT and FYEKMQ (reference sequence). Produced via immunoSEQ multiplex PCR; TCRdb's table is partial and in-frame only. The sample lists about 100,000 clones; approximately 86% were seen once. The sequenced sample consisted of blood. This TCR was sampled from a person between 18 and 69 years old in good health. This chain connects TRBV13 to TRBJ2-3, with a possible D match to TRBD1 (6 bases). The CDR3 DNA follows: TGTGCCAGCAGCTACCCGTCAGGGGGCACAGATACGCAGTATTTT. Its translation: CASSYPSGGTDTQYF.